These 28 T cell receptor beta chains share one sample of origin, sequenced in a study of blood T cells in healthy people across ages. Sample-barcoded 5' priming and a J-beta primer mix drove a second PCR of roughly 7 to 11 cycles. MiXCR was run by TCRdb on the 5' RACE reads, yielding one entry per CDR3 protein. The table includes hundreds of thousands of distinct CDR3 sequences, around 50% detected once. Material: blood. The source of these receptors is a woman aged 80 or over in good health.

This clonotype was recorded once. The chain combines TRBV2 with TRBJ1-2, with 10 bases matching TRBD1. Trimming at V came to 6 bases and at J to 4 bases, leaving 8 bases not matched to a gene. Germline V CDR1 and CDR2: SNHLY, FYNNEI. The CDR3 runs to 15 residues. The CDR3 nucleotides read TGTGCCAGCAGAAACGGACAGGGGGAGGGCTATGGCTACACCTTC. This gives the protein CASRNGQGEGYGYTF.

This clonotype occurred a few times. The CDR3 sequence is CASSSRQGLSAEQFF. DNA of the CDR3: TGTGCCAGCAGTTCTCGTCAGGGTTTGTCGGCGGAGCAGTTCTTC. The rearrangement joins TRBV7-2 to TRBJ2-1, with D perhaps TRBD1 (5 bases). V shed 6 bases and J shed 10 bases, with 22 bases lying between them. The CDR3 spans 15 residues. The germline V gene encodes CDR1 SGHTA and CDR2 FQGNSA.

This sequence joins TRBV11-1 and TRBJ2-5; D is perhaps TRBD1 (6 bases). The CDR3 consists of 15 residues. The germline V and J ends were trimmed by 0 bases and 2 bases, with 10 bases remaining between them. Germline assignment: CDR1 SGHAT and CDR2 FQDESV (reference sequence). The CDR3 region is CASSLARTVQETQYF. The CDR3 nucleotides read TGTGCCAGCAGCTTAGCTCGGACAGTTCAAGAGACCCAGTACTTC.

The table lists this clonotype with a few counts. A read error may be the cause here, since a much bigger clone is one base away. The chain uses TRBV10-3 and TRBJ2-3, with TRBD2 identical over 11 bases. This CDR3 comprises 14 residues. In germline, CDR1 is ENHRY, CDR2 SYGVKD. The CDR3 here is CAINLAGGADRQYF. CDR3 DNA: TGTGCCATCAATTTAGCGGGAGGGGCCGATAGGCAGTATTTT.

The rearrangement links TRBV7-3 to TRBJ2-1, with TRBD2 matching 7 bases. CDR3 length equals 13 residues. Losses at the gene ends were 2 bases for V and 10 bases for J; bases not matched to a gene: 5. The germline CDR1 and CDR2 sequences are SGHTA and FQGTGA. The CDR3 protein is CASSLRWGGEQFF. DNA for the CDR3: TGTGCCAGCAGCTTACGGTGGGGGGGAGAGCAGTTCTTC.

The chain joins TRBV5-6 to TRBJ1-1; D remains ambiguous. Deletions cut 0 bases from V and 1 base from J, with 7 bases between. CDR1 and CDR2 from the germline V gene are SGHDT and YYEEEE. This CDR3 has 14 amino acids. CDR3 DNA: TGTGCCAGCAGCTTGGGACGGAGGAACACTGAAGCTTTCTTT. Protein product: CASSLGRRNTEAFF.

This clonotype came up once. The rearrangement joins TRBV18 to TRBJ2-3, with 7 bases aligning to TRBD2. The CDR3 totals 15 residues. Germline CDR1 and CDR2: KGHSH and LQKENI. V lost 1 base to trimming and J lost 3 bases; unmatched junction nucleotides: 4. The CDR3 DNA sequence: TGTGCCAGCTCACCACAAGCGGGATGGACAGATACGCAGTATTTT. It yields the protein CASSPQAGWTDTQYF.

This clonotype was observed a few times. J is TRBJ2-3 and V is TRBV7-2, with D unclear. This CDR3 region has 14 residues. Trimming took 5 bases from V and 1 from J, leaving 10 bases between them. Germline assignment: CDR1 SGHTA and CDR2 FQGNSA. The DNA for the CDR3 is TGTGCCAGCAGCCCCCAACCAGGCACAGATACGCAGTATTTT. Translated: CASSPQPGTDTQYF.

The table lists this clonotype with a few counts. The chain uses TRBV15 and TRBJ2-5, with TRBD2 as a possible D gene (7 bases). V lost 0 bases and J 5 bases, leaving 13 bases between the germline ends. The germline V gene encodes CDR1 LNHNV and CDR2 YYDKDF (reference sequence). This CDR3 has 15 residues. The CDR3 loop is CATSRELGGAETQYF. The CDR3 DNA is TGTGCCACCAGCAGAGAATTGGGGGGGGCTGAGACCCAGTACTTC.

This clonotype has more than one count but fewer than ten. Just one base apart from a much larger clone, this may be a read error. The rearrangement links TRBV3-1 to TRBJ2-5; D not resolved. This CDR3 comprises 13 residues. The V and J ends lost 4 bases and 11 bases respectively, with 17 bases between them. Germline loops: CDR1 LGHDT, CDR2 YNNKEL (reference sequence). The CDR3 DNA sequence: TGTGCCAGCAGCCTTTCTAGTTCTAATGAGCAGTACTTC. Its protein is CASSLSSSNEQYF.

In this sample, this clonotype turned up once. This could be a read error, since a much larger clone is one nucleotide away. The chain couples TRBV7-8 to TRBJ1-2; tentative D call: TRBD1 (5 bases). Germline CDR1 SGHVS, CDR2 FQNEAQ. V lost 1 base and J 7 bases, leaving 19 bases between the germline ends. CDR3 size: 16 residues. The CDR3 DNA reads TGTGCCAGCAGCTTAGTTCGGGACCGACGAGGCTGTGGCTACACCTTC. The encoded protein is CASSLVRDRRGCGYTF. The whole variable domain, filled in from reference TRBV7-8 and TRBJ1-2, reads GAGVSQSPRYKVAKRGQDVALRCDPISGHVSLFWYQQALGQGPEFLTYFQNEAQLDKSGLPSDRFFAERPEGSVSTLKIQRTQQEDSAVYLCASSLVRDRRGCGYTFGSGTRLTVV.

A remark on this clonotype: A read error is possible here, since a much larger clone lies one base away. The rearrangement uses TRBV7-3 and TRBJ2-1; D not resolved. CDR3 length equals 13 residues. Germline V CDR1 and CDR2: SGHTA, FQGTGA. V dropped 5 bases and J dropped 9 bases, with 14 bases sitting between them. The CDR3 DNA follows: TGTGCCAGCAGCACATCCCCTTTCAGTGAGCAGTTCTTC. Amino acids: CASSTSPFSEQFF.

As for this clonotype: This may come from a read error, since a much larger clone is one base off. The rearrangement links TRBV5-1 to TRBJ1-4; TRBD1 agrees at 7 bases. The CDR3 runs 16 residues. Germline values: CDR1 SGHRS, CDR2 YFSETQ. For the CDR3, the DNA is TGCGCCAGCAGCCCGGGACAGCCCAGCAATAATGAAAAACCGTTTTTT. Translation: CASSPGQPSNNEKPFF.

This clonotype was counted many times. The chain combines TRBV6-5 with TRBJ2-7; a weak D match, TRBD1 (5 bases). The CDR3 extends over 13 amino acids. V was cut by 6 bases and J by 5 bases, with 14 bases left in between. Germline CDR1 and CDR2: MNHEY and SVGAGI. The CDR3 here is CASRTLQGNEQYF. As DNA, the CDR3 is TGTGCCAGCAGGACCCTCCAGGGAAACGAGCAGTACTTC.

This clonotype appeared once. The chain uses TRBV4-2 and TRBJ1-5; D unclear. Germline CDR1 LGHNA, CDR2 YNFKEQ. Trimming took off 0 bases at V and 4 bases at J, with 7 bases between the two ends. The CDR3 runs to 14 residues. CDR3 sequence: CASSQDPRNQPQHF. CDR3 bases: TGTGCCAGCAGCCAAGATCCGCGAAATCAGCCCCAGCATTTT.

J is TRBJ1-2 and V is TRBV4-3; TRBD1 is a possible D gene (5 bases). With 4 bases removed from V and 0 bases from J, the gap between germline ends came to 9 bases. CDR3 length equals 14 residues. Germline values: CDR1 LGHNA, CDR2 YSLEER. As DNA, the CDR3 is TGCGCCAGCAGCCCCAGGGAGACTAACTATGGCTACACCTTC. Translated, it gives CASSPRETNYGYTF.

This chain uses TRBV4-1 with TRBJ2-4; a possible D gene is TRBD1 (5 bases). The end of the DNA is better explained by TRBJ2-7, so the J call may be wrong. There are 14 residues in the CDR3. Germline V gene data show CDR1 as MGHRA and CDR2 as YSYEKL. CDR3 coding DNA: TGCGCCAGCAGCCTCAGGACAATGGAGTACGAGCAGTACTTC. Translating gives CASSLRTMEYEQYF.

This clonotype is a singleton in its sample. CDR3 protein: CASRPGTGTYEQYF. The DNA for the CDR3 is TGTGCCAGCAGACCCGGGACAGGGACCTACGAGCAGTACTTC. The J gene is TRBJ2-7, the V gene TRBV25-1, with 9 nucleotides matching TRBD1. After removal of 6 bases from V and 2 bases from J, the junction contained 5 bases not matched to a gene. The length of the CDR3 is 14 residues. Germline CDR1 and CDR2: MGHDK and SYGVNS.

This clonotype appeared a few times. The chain employs TRBV20-1 and TRBJ1-5; the D gene is possibly TRBD1 (6 bases). CDR3 length: 15 residues. Germline V lookup: CDR1 DFQATT, CDR2 SNEGSKA (reference sequence). Trimming cost V 4 bases and J 6 bases, with 19 bases left between them. In DNA, the CDR3 is TGCAGTGCTAAGGACAGCAGACATCAATCTCAGCCCCAGCATTTT. Translation gives CSAKDSRHQSQPQHF.

The chain has TRBV5-1 and TRBJ1-6; 7 bases align to TRBD1. Germline assignment: CDR1 SGHRS and CDR2 YFSETQ. Unmatched junction bases numbered 12, after V lost 0 bases and J lost 9 bases. The CDR3 totals 17 residues. The CDR3 sequence is CASSLAGLDRAGSPLHF. In nucleotides, the CDR3 is TGCGCCAGCAGCTTGGCCGGACTCGACAGGGCTGGTTCACCCCTCCACTTT.

Turning to this clonotype: This CDR3 is missing its conserved last phenylalanine or tryptophan, likely due to a read error. J is TRBJ2-3 and V is TRBV5-1; D is ambiguous. The DNA matches TRBJ1-5 better at its end, which makes the J call doubtful. Germline V lookup: CDR1 SGHRS, CDR2 YFSETQ. The CDR3 is 13 amino acids. CDR3 coding DNA: TGCGCCAGCAGCGTGGTCCCGAGTGATACGCAGCATGTT. This gives the protein CASSVVPSDTQHV.

This clonotype has only a few counts. The V call is TRBV5-1, the J call TRBJ2-1; a possible D gene is TRBD2 (6 bases). Matching the DNA end better, TRBJ2-7 makes the J call doubtful. The CDR3 runs 15 residues. Germline values: CDR1 SGHRS, CDR2 YFSETQ. The CDR3 DNA reads as TGCGCCAGCAGCCGCACTACTAGCTCCTACAATGAGCAGTACTTC. Protein product: CASSRTTSSYNEQYF.

The rearrangement uses TRBV7-9 and TRBJ2-1, with TRBD2 matching over 10 bases. Germline CDR1 and CDR2: SEHNR and FQNEAQ (reference sequence). The CDR3 has 17 residues. The ends lost 8 bases at V and 10 bases at J; junction bases unmatched: 20. The CDR3 loop reads CASRPPPRAGGLYEQFF. CDR3 bases: TGTGCCAGCCGGCCCCCCCCAAGAGCGGGGGGGCTTTACGAGCAGTTCTTC. The entire variable domain, with the rest obtained from reference TRBV7-9 and TRBJ2-1, is as follows: DTGVSQNPRHKITKRGQNVTFRCDPISEHNRLYWYRQTLGQGPEFLTYFQNEAQLEKSRLLSDRFSAERPKGSFSTLEIQRTEQGDSAMYLCASRPPPRAGGLYEQFFGPGTRLTVL.

In the case of this clonotype: A much larger clone is a single base away; this may be a read error. DNA for the CDR3: TGCAGTGCTATTCGGGACCGAAACAATGAGCAGTACTTC. Translated: CSAIRDRNNEQYF. The chain is built from TRBV20-1 and TRBJ2-5; either TRBD1 or TRBD2 may fit D (5 bases each). Germline V CDR1 and CDR2: DFQATT, SNEGSKA (reference sequence). The CDR3 extends over 13 amino acids. V gave up 4 bases and J gave up 11 bases, with 20 bases separating them.

This clonotype showed up many times. V is TRBV5-1 and J is TRBJ2-5, with 7 bases aligning to TRBD2. After removal of 3 bases from V and 4 bases from J, the junction contained 6 bases not matched to a gene. CDR1 and CDR2 from the germline V gene are SGHRS and YFSETQ. The CDR3 runs to 14 residues. CDR3 residues: CASSSGLVRETQYF. In DNA form, the CDR3 reads TGCGCCAGCAGCTCCGGACTAGTTCGAGAGACCCAGTACTTC.

The chain recombines TRBV3-1 with TRBJ2-4, with TRBD2 as a possible D gene (6 bases). Judging by the DNA end, TRBJ2-7 fits better; the J call may be wrong. CDR3 length: 15 amino acids. Germline V CDR1 and CDR2: LGHDT, YNNKEL (reference sequence). CDR3 amino acids: CASSQEGGGNHEQYF. The DNA of the CDR3 is TGTGCCAGCAGCCAAGAGGGTGGCGGGAACCACGAGCAGTACTTC.

The V and J genes are TRBV7-9 and TRBJ1-1, with D maybe TRBD1 (5 bases). There are 13 residues in the CDR3. The V and J ends lost 8 bases and 3 bases respectively, with 13 bases between them. Germline V gene lookup returns CDR1 SEHNR and CDR2 FQNEAQ (reference sequence). The CDR3 reads CASGSDTYTEAFF. CDR3 nucleotides: TGTGCCAGCGGTTCGGACACGTACACTGAAGCTTTCTTT.

This chain connects TRBV6-1 to TRBJ2-1, with unresolved D. CDR3 length equals 15 residues. Germline V gives CDR1 MNHNS, CDR2 SASEGT. V lost 6 bases and J lost 6, with 18 bases in between. The CDR3 region has the DNA TGTGCCAGCAGGGTCGGTTCTAGTAGGATCAATGAGCAGTTCTTC. Protein sequence: CASRVGSSRINEQFF.